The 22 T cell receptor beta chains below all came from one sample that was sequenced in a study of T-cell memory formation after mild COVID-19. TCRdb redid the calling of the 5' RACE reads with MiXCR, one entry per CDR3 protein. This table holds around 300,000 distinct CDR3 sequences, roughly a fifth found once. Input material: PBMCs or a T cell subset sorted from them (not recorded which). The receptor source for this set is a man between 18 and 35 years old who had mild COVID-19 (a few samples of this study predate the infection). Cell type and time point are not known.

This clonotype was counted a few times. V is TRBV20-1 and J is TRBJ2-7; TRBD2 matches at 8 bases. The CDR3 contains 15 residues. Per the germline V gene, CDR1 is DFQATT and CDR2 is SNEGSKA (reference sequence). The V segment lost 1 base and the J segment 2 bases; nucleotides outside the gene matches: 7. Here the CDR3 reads CSARARSSGAYEQYF. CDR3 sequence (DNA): TGCAGTGCTAGAGCTAGGAGTAGCGGGGCCTACGAGCAGTACTTC.

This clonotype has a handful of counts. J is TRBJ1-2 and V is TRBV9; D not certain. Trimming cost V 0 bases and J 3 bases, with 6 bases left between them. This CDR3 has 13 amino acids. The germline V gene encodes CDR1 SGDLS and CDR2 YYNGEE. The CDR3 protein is CASSVEGYYGYTF. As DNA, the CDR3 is TGTGCCAGCAGCGTAGAAGGCTACTATGGCTACACCTTC.

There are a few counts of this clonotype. CDR3 nucleotide sequence: TGTGCCATCAGTGAGCCCCAAAGAGGCACTGAAGCTTTCTTT. The encoded protein is CAISEPQRGTEAFF. The V call is TRBV10-3, the J call TRBJ1-1; D unclear. Germline CDR1 ENHRY, CDR2 SYGVKD. The CDR3 extends over 14 amino acids. V lost 2 bases to trimming and J lost 4 bases, with 11 bases between them.

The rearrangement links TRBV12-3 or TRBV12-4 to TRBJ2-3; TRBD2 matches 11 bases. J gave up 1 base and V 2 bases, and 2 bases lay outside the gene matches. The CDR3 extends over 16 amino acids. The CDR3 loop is CASSLLAGGRTDTQYF. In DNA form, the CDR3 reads TGTGCCAGCAGTTTACTAGCGGGGGGCCGCACAGATACGCAGTATTTT.

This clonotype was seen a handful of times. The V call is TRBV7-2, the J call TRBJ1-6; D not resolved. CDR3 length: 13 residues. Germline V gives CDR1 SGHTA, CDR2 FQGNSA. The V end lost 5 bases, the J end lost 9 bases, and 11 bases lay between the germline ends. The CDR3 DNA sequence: TGTGCCAGCAGCGGGAGGGTCTCTTCACCCCTCCACTTT. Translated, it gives CASSGRVSSPLHF. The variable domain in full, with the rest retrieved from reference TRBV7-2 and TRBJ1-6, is GAGVSQSPSNKVTEKGKDVELRCDPISGHTALYWYRQSLGQGLEFLIYFQGNSAPDKSGLPSDRFSAERTGGSVSTLTIQRTQQEDSAVYLCASSGRVSSPLHFGNGTRLTVT.

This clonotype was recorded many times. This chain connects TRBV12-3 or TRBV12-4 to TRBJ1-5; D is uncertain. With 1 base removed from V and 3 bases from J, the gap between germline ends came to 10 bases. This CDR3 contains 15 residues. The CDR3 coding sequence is TGTGCCAGCAGTTTAGGGGGTTCGGTCAATCAGCCCCAGCATTTT. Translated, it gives CASSLGGSVNQPQHF.

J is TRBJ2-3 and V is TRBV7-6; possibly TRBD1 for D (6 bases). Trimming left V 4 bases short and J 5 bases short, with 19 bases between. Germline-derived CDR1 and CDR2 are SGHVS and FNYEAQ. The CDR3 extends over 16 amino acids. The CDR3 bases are TGTGCCAGCAGCTCATCACAGGGCCGTTGGGGAGATACGCAGTATTTT. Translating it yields CASSSSQGRWGDTQYF.

The CDR3 bases are TGTGCCAGCAGCTTAGCGGGGCAGAACACTGAAGCTTTCTTT. It specifies CASSLAGQNTEAFF. The J gene is TRBJ1-1, the V gene TRBV11-2, with D possibly being TRBD1 (5 bases). Trimming removed 1 base from V and 1 base from J, with 7 bases in between. This CDR3 spans 14 amino acids. The V gene's germline CDR1 is SGHAT and CDR2 FQNNGV.

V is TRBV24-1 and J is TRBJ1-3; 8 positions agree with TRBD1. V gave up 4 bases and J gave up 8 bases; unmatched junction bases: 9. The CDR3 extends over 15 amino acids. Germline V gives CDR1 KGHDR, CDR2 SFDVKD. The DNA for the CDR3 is TGTGCCACCAGTGACAAAGGACAGGGTTGGGACACCATATATTTT. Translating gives CATSDKGQGWDTIYF.

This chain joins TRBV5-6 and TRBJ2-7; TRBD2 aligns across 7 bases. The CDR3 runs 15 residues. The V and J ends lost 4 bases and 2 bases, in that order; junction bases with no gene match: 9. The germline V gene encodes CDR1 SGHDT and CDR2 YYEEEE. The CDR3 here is CASSGPPLAAYEQYF. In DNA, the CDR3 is TGTGCCAGCAGCGGACCGCCGCTAGCGGCCTACGAGCAGTACTTC.

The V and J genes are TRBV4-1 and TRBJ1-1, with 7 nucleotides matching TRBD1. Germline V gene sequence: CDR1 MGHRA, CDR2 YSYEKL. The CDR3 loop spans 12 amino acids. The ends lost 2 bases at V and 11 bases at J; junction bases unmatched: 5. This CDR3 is CASSQKGASAFF. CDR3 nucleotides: TGCGCCAGCAGCCAAAAGGGGGCGAGTGCTTTCTTT.

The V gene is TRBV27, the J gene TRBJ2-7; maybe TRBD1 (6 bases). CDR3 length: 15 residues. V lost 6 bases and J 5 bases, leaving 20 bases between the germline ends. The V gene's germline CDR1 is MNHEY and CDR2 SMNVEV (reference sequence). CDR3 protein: CASRNLQGFGDEQYV. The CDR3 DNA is TGTGCCAGCAGAAACCTACAGGGCTTTGGGGACGAGCAGTACGTC.

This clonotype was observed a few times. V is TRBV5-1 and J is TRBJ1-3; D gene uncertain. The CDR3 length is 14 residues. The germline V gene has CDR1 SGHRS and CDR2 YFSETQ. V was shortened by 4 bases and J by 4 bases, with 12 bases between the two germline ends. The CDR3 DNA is TGCGCCAGCAGCCTGGGAGCAGAAGGAAACACCATATATTTT. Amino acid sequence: CASSLGAEGNTIYF.

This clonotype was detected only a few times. Here the CDR3 DNA reads TGTGCCACCAGCAGAGATCGAGACAGTCAAGAGACCCAGTACTTC. This gives the protein CATSRDRDSQETQYF. This chain links TRBV15 with TRBJ2-5; tentative D call: TRBD1 (5 bases). V gave up 0 bases and J gave up 2 bases, with 10 bases separating them. The CDR3 loop spans 15 amino acids. Germline loops: CDR1 LNHNV, CDR2 YYDKDF (reference sequence).

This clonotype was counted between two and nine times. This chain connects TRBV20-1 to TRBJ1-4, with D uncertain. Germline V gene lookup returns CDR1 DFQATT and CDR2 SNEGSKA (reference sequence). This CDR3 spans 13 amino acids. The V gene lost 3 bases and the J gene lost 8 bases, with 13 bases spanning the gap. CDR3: CSASVRVDEKLFF. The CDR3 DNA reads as TGCAGTGCTAGCGTTCGGGTCGACGAAAAACTGTTTTTT.

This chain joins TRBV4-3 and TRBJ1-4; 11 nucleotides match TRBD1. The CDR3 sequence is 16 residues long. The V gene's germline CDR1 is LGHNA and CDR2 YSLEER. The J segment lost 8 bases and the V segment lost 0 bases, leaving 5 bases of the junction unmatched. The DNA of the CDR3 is TGCGCCAGCAGCCAAGATTGGGACAGGGGGAACGAAAAACTGTTTTTT. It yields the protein CASSQDWDRGNEKLFF.

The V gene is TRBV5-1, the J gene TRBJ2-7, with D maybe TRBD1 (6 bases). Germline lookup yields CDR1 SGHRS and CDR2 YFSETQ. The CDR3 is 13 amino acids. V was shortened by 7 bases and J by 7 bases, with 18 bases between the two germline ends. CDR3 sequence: CASGRDTMSEQYV. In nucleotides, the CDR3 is TGCGCCAGCGGCCGGGACACCATGTCTGAGCAGTACGTC.

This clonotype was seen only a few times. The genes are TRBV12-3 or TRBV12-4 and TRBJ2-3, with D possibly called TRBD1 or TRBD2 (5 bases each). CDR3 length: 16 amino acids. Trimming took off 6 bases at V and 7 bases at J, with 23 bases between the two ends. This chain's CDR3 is CASSPGSARGRYTQYF. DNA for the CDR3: TGTGCCAGCAGCCCCGGGTCAGCGAGGGGTAGGTATACGCAGTATTTT.

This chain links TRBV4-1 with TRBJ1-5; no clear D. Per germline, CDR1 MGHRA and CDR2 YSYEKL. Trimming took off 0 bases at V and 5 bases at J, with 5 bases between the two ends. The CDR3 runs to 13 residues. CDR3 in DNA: TGCGCCAGCAGCCAAGATTTTTATCAGCCCCAGCATTTT. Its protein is CASSQDFYQPQHF.

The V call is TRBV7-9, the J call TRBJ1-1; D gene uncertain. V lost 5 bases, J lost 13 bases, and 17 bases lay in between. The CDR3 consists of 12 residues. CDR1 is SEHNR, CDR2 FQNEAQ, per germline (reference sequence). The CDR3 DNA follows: TGTGCCAGCAGCAGAGGGAATACATTGGTTTTCTTT. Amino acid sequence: CASSRGNTLVFF.

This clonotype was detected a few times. The CDR3 sequence is CASSLRQGNGELFF. For the CDR3, the DNA is TGTGCCAGCAGCTTACGACAGGGAAACGGGGAGCTGTTTTTT. The V call is TRBV11-2, the J call TRBJ2-2; TRBD1 aligns across 7 bases. Germline V CDR1 and CDR2: SGHAT, FQNNGV. The CDR3 has 14 amino acids. Trimming cost V 2 bases and J 7 bases; bases outside gene matches: 4.

The CDR3 protein is CASRMSRGYEQYV. CDR3 DNA sequence: TGTGCCAGCAGGATGTCCCGGGGGTACGAGCAGTACGTC. The chain uses TRBV6-5 and TRBJ2-7; TRBD2 might be the D (6 bases). The CDR3 extends over 13 amino acids. Germline V gives CDR1 MNHEY, CDR2 SVGAGI. The V gene lost 6 bases and the J gene lost 4 bases, with 13 bases spanning the gap.